Listed below are T cell receptor beta chains from one sample, sequenced in a study of blood T cell repertoires in COVID-19. Profiling relied on immunoSEQ multiplex PCR, and the TCRdb table lists in-frame clones only, not all of them. Here the sample spans just over 350,000 clones, 75% to 90% being singletons. The sequencing input was peripheral blood. These receptors were collected from a woman in her sixties with COVID-19, enrolled during active disease. CDR3s include the opening cysteine and the closing phenylalanine or tryptophan. D genes are given only for firm matches. Clone size appears in some rows only: once, few, many, or a class for an expanded clone.

size	J	D	V	DNA	CDR3
.	TRBJ2-3	.	TRBV21-1	TGTGCCAGCAGCCCATCGGCGGGGGAAGGGTCAGATACGCAGTATTTT	CASSPSAGEGSDTQYF
.	TRBJ2-5	.	TRBV6-6	TGTGCCAGCACCAGGCCCCAAGAGACCCAGTACTTC	CASTRPQETQYF
.	TRBJ2-3	.	TRBV5-1	TGCGCCAGCAGCTTGCGGGGGTCGTCGAGCACAGATACGCAGTATTTT	CASSLRGSSSTDTQYF
.	TRBJ1-4	.	TRBV28	TGTGCCAGCAGTCTACGGCCGGGAACTAATGAAAAACTGTTTTTT	CASSLRPGTNEKLFF
.	TRBJ2-7	.	TRBV9	TGTGCCAGCAGCGTAGCCACTAGTTCGTACGAGCAGTACTTC	CASSVATSSYEQYF
.	TRBJ2-7	TRBD2	TRBV15	TGTGCCACCAGCGCTTCTGGGGCGGGGGGTCGCGAGCAGTACTTC	CATSASGAGGREQYF
once	TRBJ1-6	.	TRBV27	TGTGCCAGCACCCACGGGGGTCCTAATTCACCCCTCCACTTT	CASTHGGPNSPLHF
.	TRBJ2-3	.	TRBV7-9	TGTGCCAGCAGCCCGACCAGCGGTACGCAGTATTTT	CASSPTSGTQYF
.	TRBJ1-2	.	TRBV5-4	TGTGCCAGCAGCCCCCTCACAGGGTATGGCTACACCTTC	CASSPLTGYGYTF
once	TRBJ1-1	.	TRBV5-6	TGTGCCAGCAGAGGAGGGTTTGAAGCTTTCTTT	CASRGGFEAFF
.	TRBJ2-1	.	TRBV7-8	TGTGCCAGCAGCTTAGGACGTCAAGGACTGAGCTCCTACAATGAGCAGTTCTTC	CASSLGRQGLSSYNEQFF
.	TRBJ1-2	TRBD1	TRBV6-2/TRBV6-3	TGTGCCAGCAGTCCCTATGACAGGGCATATGGCTACACCTTC	CASSPYDRAYGYTF
.	TRBJ2-3	.	TRBV3-1/TRBV3-2	TGTGCCAGCAGCCAAGTCGACAGTGGCACAGATACGCAGTATTTT	CASSQVDSGTDTQYF
.	TRBJ1-1	.	TRBV7-2	TGTGCCAGCAGCCTTCAGATGAACACTGAAGCTTTCTTT	CASSLQMNTEAFF
.	TRBJ1-3	.	TRBV7-2	TGTGCCAGCAGCTTAAACACCGGGAGGGGAAACACCATATATTTT	CASSLNTGRGNTIYF
.	TRBJ1-5	.	TRBV19	TGTGCCAGTAGTATTCAGGGCAGGCAGCCCCAGCATTTT	CASSIQGRQPQHF
.	TRBJ1-1	.	TRBV24-1	TGTGCCACCAGTGATTTAGGACAGACGAACACTGAAGCTTTCTTT	CATSDLGQTNTEAFF